A selection of T cell receptor beta chains follows, all from one sample in a study of T cell changes during pregnancy in multiple sclerosis. The method was immunoSEQ multiplex PCR; TCRdb's version includes in-frame clones alone and lacks a portion of them. Of 100,000 or so clones in the sample, about 94% are singletons; the top ten hold approximately 0.88%. Source: peripheral blood, taken before pregnancy. These receptors originate from a female donor with multiple sclerosis, enrolled in a pregnancy study. The CDR3 runs from the conserved cysteine through the conserved F or W. D genes are given only for firm matches. Part of the rows lack a size; the others show once, few, many or a class for expanded clones.

cdr3_aa: CASSLGRVSYEQYF
cdr3_nt: TGCGCCAGCAGCTTGGGCAGGGTCTCCTACGAGCAGTACTTC
clone_size: .
v_call: TRBV5-1
j_call: TRBJ2-7
d_call: .

cdr3_aa: CASSGGLAPQHF
cdr3_nt: TGTGCCAGCAGTGGAGGTTTAGCGCCCCAGCATTTT
clone_size: .
v_call: TRBV27
j_call: TRBJ1-5
d_call: .

cdr3_aa: CASSLVGQGSNEQFF
cdr3_nt: TGTGCCAGCAGCTTAGTGGGACAGGGGTCCAATGAGCAGTTCTTC
clone_size: .
v_call: TRBV7-9
j_call: TRBJ2-1
d_call: TRBD1

cdr3_aa: CASSPLAGRTYEQYF
cdr3_nt: TGTGCCAGTAGTCCCTTAGCGGGCCGAACCTACGAGCAGTACTTC
clone_size: .
v_call: TRBV19
j_call: TRBJ2-7
d_call: TRBD2

cdr3_aa: CASSLSGQNYEQYF
cdr3_nt: TGCGCCAGCAGCTTGTCGGGACAGAACTACGAGCAGTACTTC
clone_size: .
v_call: TRBV5-1
j_call: TRBJ2-7
d_call: TRBD1

cdr3_aa: CSVQGGEAFF
cdr3_nt: TGCAGCGTCCAGGGAGGCGAAGCTTTCTTT
clone_size: .
v_call: TRBV29-1
j_call: TRBJ1-1
d_call: .

cdr3_aa: CASSLASPYEQYF
cdr3_nt: TGTGCCAGCAGCTTAGCTTCTCCCTACGAGCAGTACTTC
clone_size: once
v_call: TRBV7-6
j_call: TRBJ2-7
d_call: .

cdr3_aa: CASSVEQFNYGYTF
cdr3_nt: TGTGCCAGCAGCGTAGAACAGTTTAACTATGGCTACACCTTC
clone_size: .
v_call: TRBV9
j_call: TRBJ1-2
d_call: .

cdr3_aa: CASSTGVMAGELFF
cdr3_nt: TGTGCCAGCAGTACAGGGGTTATGGCCGGGGAGCTGTTTTTT
clone_size: .
v_call: TRBV27
j_call: TRBJ2-2
d_call: TRBD1

cdr3_aa: CASVTGGGEQYF
cdr3_nt: TGTGCCAGCGTAACAGGGGGCGGCGAGCAGTACTTC
clone_size: .
v_call: TRBV5-5
j_call: TRBJ2-7
d_call: TRBD1

cdr3_aa: CASSRGGRGTDTQYF
cdr3_nt: TGTGCCAGCAGCAGGGGGGGACGAGGCACAGATACGCAGTATTTT
clone_size: once
v_call: TRBV21-1
j_call: TRBJ2-3
d_call: .

cdr3_aa: CASSLLAGTDTQYF
cdr3_nt: TGCGCCAGCAGCTTGCTAGCGGGAACAGATACGCAGTATTTT
clone_size: .
v_call: TRBV5-1
j_call: TRBJ2-3
d_call: TRBD2

cdr3_aa: CASSQSGIYEQYF
cdr3_nt: TGCGCCAGCAGCCAAAGCGGGATTTACGAGCAGTACTTC
clone_size: .
v_call: TRBV5-1
j_call: TRBJ2-7
d_call: TRBD2

cdr3_aa: CASIGQGARMNTEAFF
cdr3_nt: TGTGCCAGCATCGGGCAGGGGGCGCGGATGAACACTGAAGCTTTCTTT
clone_size: .
v_call: TRBV7-9
j_call: TRBJ1-1
d_call: TRBD1

cdr3_aa: CASSLGSTPSYEQYF
cdr3_nt: TGTGCCAGCAGCTTAGGGTCTACCCCATCCTACGAGCAGTACTTC
clone_size: .
v_call: TRBV11-2
j_call: TRBJ2-7
d_call: .

cdr3_aa: CASSSGAGAGEQFF
cdr3_nt: TGTGCCAGCAGCTCAGGGGCGGGAGCGGGTGAGCAGTTCTTC
clone_size: once
v_call: TRBV9
j_call: TRBJ2-1
d_call: .

cdr3_aa: CASSSGQGPGTGELFF
cdr3_nt: TGTGCCAGCAGCTCCGGACAGGGCCCGGGCACCGGGGAGCTGTTTTTT
clone_size: .
v_call: TRBV7-9
j_call: TRBJ2-2
d_call: TRBD1

cdr3_aa: CASSGLAGLFFF
cdr3_nt: TGTGCCAGCAGTGGACTAGCGGGCCTCTTCTTCTTC
clone_size: .
v_call: TRBV5-4
j_call: TRBJ2-7
d_call: TRBD2

cdr3_aa: CASIGASGSHNEQFF
cdr3_nt: TGTGCCAGCATAGGGGCTAGCGGGAGCCACAATGAGCAGTTCTTC
clone_size: .
v_call: TRBV6-1
j_call: TRBJ2-1
d_call: TRBD2

cdr3_aa: CASSLRTGTGYTF
cdr3_nt: TGTGCCAGCAGTTTGCGGACAGGGACTGGCTACACCTTC
clone_size: .
v_call: TRBV27
j_call: TRBJ1-2
d_call: TRBD1

cdr3_aa: CASSRGTSNYGYTF
cdr3_nt: TGTGCCAGCAGCCGTGGGACATCGAACTATGGCTACACCTTC
clone_size: .
v_call: TRBV6-5
j_call: TRBJ1-2
d_call: .

cdr3_aa: CASSKGQATGELFF
cdr3_nt: TGTGCCAGTAGTAAAGGACAGGCCACCGGGGAGCTGTTTTTT
clone_size: .
v_call: TRBV19
j_call: TRBJ2-2
d_call: TRBD1

cdr3_aa: CAWSGQGNTEAFF
cdr3_nt: TGTGCCTGGAGTGGACAGGGGAACACTGAAGCTTTCTTT
clone_size: .
v_call: TRBV30
j_call: TRBJ1-1
d_call: TRBD1

cdr3_aa: CASSFGLAGTYYEQYF
cdr3_nt: TGTGCCAGCAGTTTCGGACTAGCGGGAACCTACTACGAGCAGTACTTC
clone_size: .
v_call: TRBV27
j_call: TRBJ2-7
d_call: TRBD2

cdr3_aa: CASSRFGTANTEAFF
cdr3_nt: TGTGCCAGCAGCCGATTCGGTACCGCGAACACTGAAGCTTTCTTT
clone_size: .
v_call: TRBV28
j_call: TRBJ1-1
d_call: .

cdr3_aa: CASSIRLASNEQFF
cdr3_nt: TGTGCCAGTAGTATTAGATTAGCGAGCAATGAGCAGTTCTTC
clone_size: .
v_call: TRBV19
j_call: TRBJ2-1
d_call: .

cdr3_aa: CAISEANQPQHF
cdr3_nt: TGTGCCATCAGTGAAGCAAATCAGCCCCAGCATTTT
clone_size: .
v_call: TRBV10-3
j_call: TRBJ1-5
d_call: .

cdr3_aa: CASSGWGENTEAFF
cdr3_nt: TGTGCCAGCAGCGGGTGGGGGGAGAACACTGAAGCTTTCTTT
clone_size: .
v_call: TRBV9
j_call: TRBJ1-1
d_call: .

cdr3_aa: CASSLGLPGQDTQYF
cdr3_nt: TGTGCCAGCAGCTTAGGTCTCCCGGGACAGGATACGCAGTATTTT
clone_size: .
v_call: TRBV7-7
j_call: TRBJ2-3
d_call: TRBD1